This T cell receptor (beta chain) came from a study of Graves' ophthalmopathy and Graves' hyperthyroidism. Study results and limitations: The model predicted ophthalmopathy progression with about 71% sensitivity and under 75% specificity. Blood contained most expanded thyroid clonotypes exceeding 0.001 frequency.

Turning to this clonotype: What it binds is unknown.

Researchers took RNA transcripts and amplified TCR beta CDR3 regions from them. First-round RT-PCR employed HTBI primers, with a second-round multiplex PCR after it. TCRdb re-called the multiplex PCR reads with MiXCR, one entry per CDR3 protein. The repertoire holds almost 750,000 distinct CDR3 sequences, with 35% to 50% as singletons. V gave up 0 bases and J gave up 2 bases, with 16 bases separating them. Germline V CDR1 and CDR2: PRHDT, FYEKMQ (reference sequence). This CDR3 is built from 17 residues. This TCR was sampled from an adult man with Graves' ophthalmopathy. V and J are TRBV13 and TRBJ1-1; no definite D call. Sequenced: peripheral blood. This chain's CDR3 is CASSLGPGSSFNTEAFF. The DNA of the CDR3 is TGTGCCAGCAGCTTAGGGCCCGGGAGTTCTTTCAACACTGAAGCTTTCTTT. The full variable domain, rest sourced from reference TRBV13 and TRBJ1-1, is AAGVIQSPRHLIKEKRETATLKCYPIPRHDTVYWYQQGPGQDPQFLISFYEKMQSDKGSIPDRFSAQQFSDYHSELNMSSLELGDSALYFCASSLGPGSSFNTEAFFGQGTRLTVV.